Sequencing of this T cell receptor beta chain was carried out in a study of cytomegalovirus exposure and HLA in healthy donors. The PCR made use of 60 Vbeta and 13 Jbeta primers. Here immunoSEQ multiplex PCR was the method, and the copy in TCRdb shows in-frame clones only, minus some. The data show about 90,000 clones, 62% seen once. Sequenced sample: PBMCs. The sequence derives from a woman younger than 45 in good health and CMV-seropositive.

The CDR3 coding sequence is TGTGCCAGCTCACCCTCGGGGGGAAACACCATATATTTT. This codes for CASSPSGGNTIYF. J is TRBJ1-3 and V is TRBV18, with D unclear. Germline-derived CDR1 and CDR2 are KGHSH and LQKENI. The V end was cut by 3 bases, the J end by 4 bases, with 7 bases between. The CDR3 has 13 residues.